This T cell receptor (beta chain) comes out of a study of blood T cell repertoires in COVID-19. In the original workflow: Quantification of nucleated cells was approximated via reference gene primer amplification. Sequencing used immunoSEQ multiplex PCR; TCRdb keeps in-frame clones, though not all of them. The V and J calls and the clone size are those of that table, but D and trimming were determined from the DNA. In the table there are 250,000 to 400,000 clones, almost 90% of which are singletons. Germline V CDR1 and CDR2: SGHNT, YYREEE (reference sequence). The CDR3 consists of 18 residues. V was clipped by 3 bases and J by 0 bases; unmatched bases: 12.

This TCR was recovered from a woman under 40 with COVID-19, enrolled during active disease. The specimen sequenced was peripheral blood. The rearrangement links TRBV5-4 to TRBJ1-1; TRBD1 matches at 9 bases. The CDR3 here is CASSSKKTGGDLNTEAFF. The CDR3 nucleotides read TGTGCCAGCAGCTCCAAAAAGACAGGGGGGGATCTGAACACTGAAGCTTTCTTT.